Listed here are 15 T cell receptor beta chains from one sample, sequenced in a study of blood T cell repertoires in COVID-19. The protocol was immunoSEQ multiplex PCR, while the TCRdb copy is restricted to in-frame clones and leaves out a portion. The sample records fewer than 250,000 clones, approximately 80% being singletons. Sequencing used peripheral blood. These receptors came from a woman aged 50 to 65 with acute or convalescent COVID-19.

The chain links TRBV9 to TRBJ2-7; 7 bases line up with TRBD1. Germline CDR1 is SGDLS and CDR2 is YYNGEE. CDR3 length equals 15 residues. J was trimmed by 3 bases and V by 2 bases; bases with no gene match: 8. In DNA form, the CDR3 reads TGTGCCAGCAGCGTGGGGACAGAGTCTCGCTACGAGCAGTACTTC. It specifies CASSVGTESRYEQYF.

This clone was counted a single time. The J gene is TRBJ1-3, the V gene TRBV4-2, with 7 bases that match TRBD1. The V segment lost 0 bases and the J segment 2 bases; nucleotides outside the gene matches: 7. The CDR3 runs to 17 residues. Germline V lookup: CDR1 LGHNA, CDR2 YNFKEQ. The DNA for the CDR3 is TGTGCCAGCAGCCAAGATGAAGGGCAGGGGGCTGGAAACACCATATATTTT. Translation: CASSQDEGQGAGNTIYF.

This clone was seen a handful of times. The gene calls are TRBV7-8 and TRBJ1-5; a weak D match, TRBD1 (6 bases). The CDR3 spans 15 residues. The V gene's germline CDR1 is SGHVS and CDR2 FQNEAQ. The ends were cut back, 4 bases at V and 3 bases at J, with 13 bases in the middle. The DNA of the CDR3 is TGTGCCAGCAGCTCATACAGGGCATACAATCAGCCCCAGCATTTT. Translation: CASSSYRAYNQPQHF.

V and J are TRBV27 and TRBJ1-5; TRBD1 agrees at 8 bases. The CDR3 consists of 16 residues. The germline V gene has CDR1 MNHEY and CDR2 SMNVEV (reference sequence). Trimming took 5 bases from V and 7 from J; bases not matched to a gene: 13. In DNA, the CDR3 is TGTGCCAGCAGTGCTAAGACAGGGGCCTCTCCACAGCCCCAGCATTTT. This translates into CASSAKTGASPQPQHF.

The chain employs TRBV6-5 and TRBJ1-6, with D perhaps matching TRBD1 (6 bases). The CDR3 runs 15 residues. V was pared by 5 bases and J by 4 bases, with 12 bases between. CDR1 is MNHEY, CDR2 SVGAGI, per germline. The CDR3 DNA sequence: TGTGCCAGCAGTCCGGGACAAAGATATAATTCACCCCTCCACTTT. Translated, it gives CASSPGQRYNSPLHF.

The chain combines TRBV7-8 with TRBJ2-2; D may be TRBD1 (6 bases). With 3 bases removed from V and 0 bases from J, the gap between germline ends came to 14 bases. The CDR3 covers 17 residues. CDR1 and CDR2 from the germline V gene are SGHVS and FQNEAQ. CDR3 sequence reads: CASSFLSQGANTGELFF. The DNA for the CDR3 is TGTGCCAGCAGCTTTTTATCACAGGGTGCGAACACCGGGGAGCTGTTTTTT.

The rearrangement uses TRBV27 and TRBJ1-6; possible D gene TRBD1, 5 bases. Germline V lookup: CDR1 MNHEY, CDR2 SMNVEV (reference sequence). CDR3 length equals 15 residues. The germline V and J ends were trimmed by 5 bases and 7 bases, with 15 bases remaining between them. The CDR3 DNA is TGTGCCAGCAGTATTCAGGGCGACGGGAATTCACCCCTCCACTTT. It codes for CASSIQGDGNSPLHF.

The chain has TRBV3-1 (or the pseudogene TRBV3-2) and TRBJ1-1, with D uncertain. CDR1 LGHDT and CDR2 YNNKEL come from the germline V gene (reference sequence). The germline V and J ends were trimmed by 4 bases and 6 bases, with 12 bases remaining between them. The CDR3 spans 13 residues. The CDR3 DNA sequence: TGTGCCAGCAGCCGCGGGTGGAGCGCTGAAGCTTTCTTT. Its protein product is CASSRGWSAEAFF.

This clone is a singleton in its sample. The chain links TRBV18 to TRBJ1-2, with TRBD1 matching 7 bases. V trimming: 6 bases; J trimming: 2 bases; junction bases outside the gene matches: 6. CDR3 length equals 14 residues. The germline V gene encodes CDR1 KGHSH and CDR2 LQKENI. CDR3 nucleotide sequence: TGTGCCAGCTCCTACTTACAGGGGAACTATGGCTACACCTTC. Translating it yields CASSYLQGNYGYTF.

The genes are TRBV29-1 and TRBJ1-1; D call uncertain. The CDR3 extends over 13 amino acids. Germline values: CDR1 SQVTM, CDR2 ANQGSEA. Between the trimmed V and J ends, which lost 7 bases and 1 base, there was a span of 13 bases. The CDR3 DNA sequence: TGCAGCGCATCAGGCCTACAGAACACTGAAGCTTTCTTT. The encoded protein is CSASGLQNTEAFF.

The chain combines TRBV12-3 or TRBV12-4 with TRBJ2-7; 7 positions match TRBD2. V shed 3 bases and J 12 bases; nucleotides not matched to a gene: 5. This CDR3 has 11 amino acids. CDR3 bases: TGTGCCAGCAGTTTTTGGCGGGAGATGTACTTC. It is translated as CASSFWREMYF.

The J gene is TRBJ1-6, the V gene TRBV28; 9 bases are a match to TRBD1. Germline assignment: CDR1 MDHEN and CDR2 SYDVKM. This CDR3 has 13 amino acids. CDR3 in DNA: TGTGCTACGGGACAGGGAAATAATTCACCCCTCCACTTT. Its translation is CATGQGNNSPLHF.

The rearrangement uses TRBV7-9 and TRBJ2-1; maybe TRBD1 (6 bases). The CDR3 has 13 residues. Germline V lookup: CDR1 SEHNR, CDR2 FQNEAQ (reference sequence). Trimming left V 5 bases short and J 4 bases short, with 9 bases between. The CDR3 DNA is TGTGCCAGCAGCCCAGGACAGTACAATGAGCAGTTCTTC. Protein: CASSPGQYNEQFF.

The V gene is TRBV6-5, the J gene TRBJ1-2; D perhaps matches TRBD1 (6 bases). V was trimmed by 2 bases and J by 6 bases, leaving 13 bases between them. CDR1 and CDR2 from the germline V gene are MNHEY and SVGAGI. The CDR3 sequence is 14 residues long. CDR3 sequence (DNA): TGTGCCAGCAGTTACCCCGGCAGGGACAATGGCTACACCTTC. It encodes CASSYPGRDNGYTF.

This clone was observed a handful of times. The rearrangement joins TRBV5-1 to TRBJ1-1, with D perhaps TRBD1 (6 bases). Germline V gene data show CDR1 as SGHRS and CDR2 as YFSETQ. The CDR3 is 15 residues long. Deletions cut 1 base from V and 0 bases from J, with 10 bases between. The CDR3 DNA reads as TGCGCCAGCAGCTTGACAGGGCGTTTGAACACTGAAGCTTTCTTT. Residues: CASSLTGRLNTEAFF.